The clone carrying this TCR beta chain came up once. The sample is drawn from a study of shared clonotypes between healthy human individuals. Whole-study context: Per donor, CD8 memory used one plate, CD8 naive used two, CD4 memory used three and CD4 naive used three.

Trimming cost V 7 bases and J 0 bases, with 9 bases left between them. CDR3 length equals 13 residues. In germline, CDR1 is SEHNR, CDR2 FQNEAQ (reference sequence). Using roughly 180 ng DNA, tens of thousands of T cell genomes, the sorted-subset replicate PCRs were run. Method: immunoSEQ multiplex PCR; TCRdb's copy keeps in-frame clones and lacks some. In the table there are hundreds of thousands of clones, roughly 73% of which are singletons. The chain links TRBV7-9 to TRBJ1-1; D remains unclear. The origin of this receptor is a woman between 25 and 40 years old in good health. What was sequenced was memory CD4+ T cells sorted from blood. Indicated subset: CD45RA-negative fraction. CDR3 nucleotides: TGTGCCAGCAATGGAATAATGAACACTGAAGCTTTCTTT. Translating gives CASNGIMNTEAFF. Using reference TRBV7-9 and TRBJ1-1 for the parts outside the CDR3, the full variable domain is DTGVSQNPRHKITKRGQNVTFRCDPISEHNRLYWYRQTLGQGPEFLTYFQNEAQLEKSRLLSDRFSAERPKGSFSTLEIQRTEQGDSAMYLCASNGIMNTEAFFGQGTRLTVV.